The 9 T cell receptor beta chains presented below share a single source sample, sequenced in a study of blood T cell repertoires in COVID-19. The method was immunoSEQ multiplex PCR; TCRdb's version includes in-frame clones alone and lacks a portion of them. The table lists about 400,000 clones, roughly 85% of them singletons. Material for sequencing was PBMCs or T cells enriched from blood (not recorded which). All receptors derive from a woman under 30 with acute COVID-19.

This clone appeared a single time. The chain joins TRBV7-9 to TRBJ2-5; TRBD2 might be the D (6 bases). CDR3 length equals 16 residues. V gave up 4 bases and J gave up 5 bases, with 20 bases separating them. CDR1 and CDR2 (germline): SEHNR, FQNEAQ (reference sequence). CDR3 bases: TGTGCCAGCAGCTCCAAACAGGAGGGGAGCTGGGAGACCCAGTACTTC. Encoded protein: CASSSKQEGSWETQYF.

The rearrangement links TRBV13 to TRBJ2-3, with D maybe TRBD2 (5 bases). This CDR3 has 16 residues. CDR1 and CDR2 (germline): PRHDT, FYEKMQ (reference sequence). Trimming left V 5 bases short and J 7 bases short, with 22 bases between. CDR3 sequence (DNA): TGTGCCAGCAGCGCTCAGCCGGGCCCGGACGGGAATACGCAGTATTTT. Amino acids: CASSAQPGPDGNTQYF.

The chain couples TRBV14 to TRBJ2-7, with TRBD2 identical over 13 bases. After removal of 5 bases from V and 2 bases from J, the junction contained 3 bases not matched to a gene. The germline gives CDR1 SGHDN, CDR2 FVKESK. The CDR3 is 15 amino acids. The CDR3 spells CASSWTSGGTYEQYF. The DNA for the CDR3 is TGTGCCAGCAGCTGGACTAGCGGGGGAACCTACGAGCAGTACTTC.

V usage is TRBV7-9 and J usage is TRBJ2-7, with no clear D. The CDR3 is made up of 14 amino acids. Germline lookup yields CDR1 SEHNR and CDR2 FQNEAQ (reference sequence). V lost 6 bases and J lost 0, with 12 bases in between. This CDR3 is CASRGSINSYEQYF. For the CDR3, the DNA is TGTGCCAGCAGGGGCAGCATCAACTCCTACGAGCAGTACTTC.

This rearrangement joins TRBV18 to TRBJ2-6, with TRBD2 as a possible D gene (6 bases). The germline V gene encodes CDR1 KGHSH and CDR2 LQKENI. V was pared by 6 bases and J by 3 bases, with 24 bases between. The CDR3 has 19 residues. The CDR3 nucleotides are TGTGCCAGCTCCTCCCAGGAGACCGGTTGGGGAGGTGGGGCCAACGTCCTGACTTTC. It is translated as CASSSQETGWGGGANVLTF. The full variable domain, in which reference TRBV18 and TRBJ2-6 provide the parts outside the CDR3, is NAGVMQNPRHLVRRRGQEARLRCSPMKGHSHVYWYRQLPEEGLKFMVYLQKENIIDESGMPKERFSAEFPKEGPSILRIQQVVRGDSAAYFCASSSQETGWGGGANVLTFGAGSRLTVL.

V is TRBV4-3 and J is TRBJ1-1; 8 nucleotides agree with TRBD1. This CDR3 has 14 amino acids. Germline-derived CDR1 and CDR2 are LGHNA and YSLEER. J was trimmed by 10 bases and V by 0 bases; bases with no gene match: 7. The CDR3: CASSQDPLDRGAFF. The CDR3 DNA reads as TGCGCCAGCAGCCAAGACCCCCTCGACAGGGGAGCTTTCTTT.

This chain joins TRBV2 and TRBJ1-5, with 8 bases lining up with TRBD1. Germline values: CDR1 SNHLY, CDR2 FYNNEI. This CDR3 region has 14 residues. After removal of 2 bases from V and 5 bases from J, the junction contained 2 bases not matched to a gene. The CDR3 bases are TGTGCCAGCAGTGAATCGACAGGGGATCAGCCCCAGCATTTT. It is translated as CASSESTGDQPQHF.

The chain links TRBV7-3 to TRBJ2-2, with 7 bases identical to TRBD2. Germline assignment: CDR1 SGHTA and CDR2 FQGTGA. The CDR3 is made up of 15 amino acids. Germline trimming cut 5 bases from V and 3 bases from J; bases unmatched to any gene: 6. The chain's CDR3 is CASSPTGGDTGELFF. In DNA, the CDR3 is TGTGCCAGCAGCCCAACGGGGGGTGACACCGGGGAGCTGTTTTTT.

The J gene is TRBJ1-2, the V gene TRBV7-8; D may be TRBD1 (5 bases). The V end was cut by 5 bases, the J end by 6 bases, with 13 bases between. The length of the CDR3 is 13 residues. The germline V gene encodes CDR1 SGHVS and CDR2 FQNEAQ. CDR3 in amino acids: CASSAGPDHGYTF. CDR3 DNA: TGTGCCAGCAGCGCAGGGCCAGATCATGGCTACACCTTC.